This T cell receptor (beta chain) was profiled in a study of T-cell memory formation after mild COVID-19. Germline loops: CDR1 LNHNV, CDR2 YYDKDF (reference sequence). V was pared by 5 bases and J by 8 bases, with 14 bases of the junction left unmatched. This CDR3 region has 16 residues. This clonotype showed up just a few times. As yet, its antigen is unknown. Whole-study results and caveats: Clones contracting over day 15 to 85 were CD4/CD8 balanced, with later expanders leaning CD4+. Among clones peaking at day 37 in the second wave, SARS-CoV-2 specificity remained unconfirmed.

TCRdb reprocessed the 5' RACE reads via MiXCR and lists one record per CDR3 protein. This sample carries 550,000 to 700,000 distinct CDR3 sequences, about 20% of them seen once, and the ten largest clones take 12%. The TCR sequence derives from an adult woman who had mild COVID-19 (a few samples of this study predate the infection). Cell type and time point are not known. Sequenced sample: PBMCs or a T cell subset sorted from them (not recorded which). The chain uses TRBV15 and TRBJ2-1, with 8 bases lining up with TRBD1. The CDR3 protein is CATSGGGKTGADEQFF. The CDR3 region has the DNA TGTGCCACCAGCGGCGGAGGGAAGACAGGGGCCGATGAGCAGTTCTTC.